Listed below are T cell receptor beta chains from one sample, sequenced in a study of shared clonotypes between healthy human individuals. Clones were sequenced by immunoSEQ multiplex PCR, and TCRdb holds only the in-frame ones, with some missing. The table records almost 700,000 clones, 92% of them present only once. Input material: naive CD8+ T cells sorted from blood. The receptors come from a man aged 25 to 40 in good health. Both conserved end residues are part of each CDR3. The D gene is left open where the match is weak. Clone size is stated in some rows and not others, as once, few, many or a class when expanded.

TRBD2 | TRBJ2-2 | once | TRBV6-5 | TGTGCCACACTTCCGGGACTAGGTAGTGCCGGGGAGCTGTTTTTT | CATLPGLGSAGELFF
- | TRBJ2-6 | - | TRBV7-7 | TGTGCCAGCAGCCCTCACGGGAGACCCAACGTCCTGACTTTC | CASSPHGRPNVLTF
- | TRBJ2-5 | once | TRBV11-2 | TGTGCCAGCAGCCGTACGCCGGGACTGAGCTTCCAAGAGACCCAGTACTTC | CASSRTPGLSFQETQYF
TRBD2 | TRBJ2-2 | - | TRBV7-9 | TGTGCCAGCAGCCCCTCTCTCGGACTAGCGGAGTCCAACACCGGGGAGCTGTTTTTT | CASSPSLGLAESNTGELFF
- | TRBJ1-1 | - | TRBV6-1 | TGTGCCAGCAGTGAAATTAGGGCGGGTCCTGAAGCTTTCTTT | CASSEIRAGPEAFF
- | TRBJ2-7 | - | TRBV5-1 | TGCGCCAGCAGCTTGGTCCCCACCTACGAGCAGTACTTC | CASSLVPTYEQYF
TRBD1 | TRBJ2-1 | - | TRBV7-8 | TGTGCCAGCAGCAGGGACAGTAACAATGAGCAGTTCTTC | CASSRDSNNEQFF
- | TRBJ2-3 | - | TRBV28 | TGTGCCAGCAGCGGTGACTCCTTGCAAAATACGCAGTATTTT | CASSGDSLQNTQYF
- | TRBJ2-1 | - | TRBV5-1 | TGCGCCAGCAGCTTGCTTTCGGCGGGAAATTACAATGAGCAGTTCTTC | CASSLLSAGNYNEQFF
TRBD1 | TRBJ2-1 | - | TRBV7-9 | TGTGCCAGCACCCACAGGGGGCTTAGTGAGCAGTTCTTC | CASTHRGLSEQFF
- | TRBJ2-1 | - | TRBV7-2 | TGTGCCAGCAGCTTAGCCGGGACCCACAATGAGCAGTTCTTC | CASSLAGTHNEQFF
TRBD1 | TRBJ2-7 | - | TRBV7-6 | TGTGCCAGCAGCACCACCCTCGGGGACAGGTGGTCCTACGAGCAGTACTTC | CASSTTLGDRWSYEQYF
- | TRBJ2-1 | - | TRBV11-2 | TGTGCCAGCAGCTCCCACTCCTACAATGAGCAGTTCTTC | CASSSHSYNEQFF
TRBD1 | TRBJ2-7 | - | TRBV2 | TGTGCCAGCATAGACAGGGGTAACGAGCAGTACTTC | CASIDRGNEQYF
- | TRBJ2-7 | - | TRBV10-2 | TGCGCCAGCAGTGGCCGCCTTCTCGAGCAGTACTTC | CASSGRLLEQYF
- | TRBJ2-1 | - | TRBV9 | TGTGCCAGCGGAGGGGCCAATGAGCAGTTCTTC | CASGGANEQFF
- | TRBJ2-1 | - | TRBV6-5 | TGTGCCACCGCAGACTCCCTCTACAATGAGCAGTTCTTC | CATADSLYNEQFF
TRBD2 | TRBJ2-1 | - | TRBV7-9 | TGTGCCAGCAGCCAGGGACTAGCGGGAGATACCTACAATGAGCAGTTCTTC | CASSQGLAGDTYNEQFF
TRBD1 | TRBJ1-2 | - | TRBV7-9 | TGTGCCAGCAGCTCATTAAGGGACAGGGTATATGGCTACACCTTC | CASSSLRDRVYGYTF
TRBD1 | TRBJ1-1 | - | TRBV7-8 | TGTGCCAGCAGCTTAACACAGGGGGCTTTTACTGAAGCTTTCTTT | CASSLTQGAFTEAFF
- | TRBJ2-2 | - | TRBV5-4 | TGTGCCAGCAGCCTGGCAGAGAACACCGGGGAGCTGTTTTTT | CASSLAENTGELFF
- | TRBJ1-1 | - | TRBV25-1 | TGTGCCAGCAGTTGGGGAGGTAAAACTGAAGCTTTCTTT | CASSWGGKTEAFF
- | TRBJ2-3 | - | TRBV28 | TGTGCCAGCAGTTTAGGGTGGGATACAGATACGCAGTATTTT | CASSLGWDTDTQYF
- | TRBJ2-7 | once | TRBV11-2 | TGTGCCAGCAGCTTAGACAGGGCAGACTACGAGCAGTACTTC | CASSLDRADYEQYF
- | TRBJ2-5 | - | TRBV25-1 | TGTGCCAGCAGTGCCAAGACAGGAGAACAAGAGACCCAGTACTTC | CASSAKTGEQETQYF
- | TRBJ1-1 | - | TRBV27 | TGTGCCAGCAGTTTGCCTAGCGGGACTGAAGCTTTCTTT | CASSLPSGTEAFF
- | TRBJ1-1 | - | TRBV27 | TGTGCCAGCAGTTATGGGGGGAACACTGAAGCTTTCTTT | CASSYGGNTEAFF
- | TRBJ1-3 | - | TRBV5-5 | TGTGCCAGCAGCCTAAATAGGGGGTTAGGAAACACCATATATTTT | CASSLNRGLGNTIYF
TRBD2 | TRBJ2-3 | - | TRBV7-2 | TGTGCCAGCAGCGTAGACTTAGCGGGAGGTTGGGATACGCAGTATTTT | CASSVDLAGGWDTQYF
- | TRBJ2-7 | - | TRBV19 | TGTGCCAGTAGTATTTACGGGACGCCGGCCTACGAGCAGTACTTC | CASSIYGTPAYEQYF
TRBD1 | TRBJ2-7 | - | TRBV5-1 | TGCGCCAGCAGTACGACAGGGGTGTCATCCTACGAGCAGTACTTC | CASSTTGVSSYEQYF
TRBD1 | TRBJ2-7 | - | TRBV6-5 | TGTGCCAGCAGTTATTCGGACAGGGTCTACGAGCAGTACTTC | CASSYSDRVYEQYF
- | TRBJ1-5 | - | TRBV6-5 | TGTGCCAGCAGTTACGGGTACAGGGCGGGTCAGCCCCAGCATTTT | CASSYGYRAGQPQHF
TRBD1 | TRBJ1-1 | - | TRBV11-2 | TGTGCCAGCAGTTCTGGCCCGGGACAGCCCAACACTGAAGCTTTCTTT | CASSSGPGQPNTEAFF
- | TRBJ2-1 | - | TRBV15 | TGTGCCACCAGCAGAGATTCCTGGGATGAGCAGTTCTTC | CATSRDSWDEQFF
TRBD1 | TRBJ2-1 | - | TRBV7-9 | TGTGCCAGCAGCTTAGGACAGGGGGACCGCAATGAGCAGTTCTTC | CASSLGQGDRNEQFF
- | TRBJ2-1 | few | TRBV15 | TGTGCCACCAGCAGAGGAGCAGGGACGGCTTACAATGAGCAGTTCTTC | CATSRGAGTAYNEQFF
TRBD1 | TRBJ2-1 | - | TRBV11-2 | TGTGCCAGCAGCTTAGTTGCGACAGGGCCTTACTACAATGAGCAGTTCTTC | CASSLVATGPYYNEQFF